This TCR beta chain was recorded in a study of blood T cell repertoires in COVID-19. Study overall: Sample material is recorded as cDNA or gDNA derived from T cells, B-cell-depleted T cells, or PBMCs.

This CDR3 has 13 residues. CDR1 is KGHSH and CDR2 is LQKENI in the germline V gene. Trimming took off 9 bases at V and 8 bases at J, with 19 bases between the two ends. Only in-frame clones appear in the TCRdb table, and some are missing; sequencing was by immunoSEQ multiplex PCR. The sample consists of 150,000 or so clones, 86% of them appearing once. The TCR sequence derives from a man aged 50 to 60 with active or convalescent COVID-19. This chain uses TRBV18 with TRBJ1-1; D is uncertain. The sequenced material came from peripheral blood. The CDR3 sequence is CASQVSPAEEAFF. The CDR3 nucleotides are TGTGCCAGTCAAGTATCCCCAGCGGAAGAAGCTTTCTTT.